This passage covers 20 T cell receptor beta chains from one sample sequenced in a study of shared clonotypes between healthy human individuals. Clones were read by immunoSEQ multiplex PCR, and TCRdb kept only the in-frame ones, dropping some. Of roughly 2.6 million clones in the sample, just over 90% are singletons; the top ten hold roughly 0.14%. The sample was naive CD4+ T cells sorted from blood. Subset specified: CD45RA+ positively selected. The receptors stem from a man aged 18 to 30 in good health.

This clone showed up just once. J is TRBJ2-7 and V is TRBV5-1, with D maybe TRBD1 (5 bases). V was cut by 4 bases and J by 3 bases, with 11 bases left in between. The CDR3 runs 13 residues. Germline lookup yields CDR1 SGHRS and CDR2 YFSETQ. CDR3 in DNA: TGCGCCAGCAGCGCGTACCAGGGCTACGAGCAGTACTTC. This gives the protein CASSAYQGYEQYF.

In DNA form, the CDR3 reads TGTGCCAGCGAACTAGCGGGAGATCACAATGAGCAGTTCTTC. This gives the protein CASELAGDHNEQFF. This chain uses TRBV25-1 with TRBJ2-1; 11 positions match TRBD2. The CDR3 has 14 residues. Trimming cost V 8 bases and J 5 bases; bases outside gene matches: 5. The germline V gene encodes CDR1 MGHDK and CDR2 SYGVNS.

As to this clone: Other DNA sequences in the same sample also yield this CDR3. The chain couples TRBV5-1 to TRBJ2-2; 10 nucleotides agree with TRBD1. Losses at the gene ends were 4 bases for V and 5 bases for J; bases not matched to a gene: 8. Per germline, CDR1 SGHRS and CDR2 YFSETQ. This CDR3 has 16 residues. CDR3 in amino acids: CASSPRQGAGTGELFF. The CDR3 region has the DNA TGCGCCAGCAGCCCTCGACAGGGGGCGGGTACCGGGGAGCTGTTTTTT.

The chain links TRBV19 to TRBJ1-5; 10 nucleotides agree with TRBD1. The junction had 8 bases not matched to a gene; V was cut back by 7 bases and J by 2 bases. The V gene's germline CDR1 is LNHDA and CDR2 SQIVND (reference sequence). The length of the CDR3 is 16 residues. The CDR3 protein is CASTNPGTGGNQPQHF. CDR3 nucleotide sequence: TGTGCCAGTACCAACCCCGGGACAGGGGGCAATCAGCCCCAGCATTTT.

The chain employs TRBV28 and TRBJ1-1; D is possibly TRBD1 (5 bases). The V gene lost 8 bases and the J gene lost 0 bases, with 13 bases spanning the gap. Germline V gives CDR1 MDHEN, CDR2 SYDVKM. The CDR3 has 14 residues. The CDR3 reads CASCTGRMNTEAFF. CDR3 sequence (DNA): TGTGCCAGCTGCACAGGTCGCATGAACACTGAAGCTTTCTTT.

The chain employs TRBV5-1 and TRBJ1-6, with TRBD1 identical over 8 bases. This CDR3 contains 15 residues. J gave up 13 bases and V 4 bases, and 13 bases lay outside the gene matches. Germline CDR1 is SGHRS and CDR2 is YFSETQ. CDR3 residues: CASSRGSGGEGPLHF. CDR3 DNA sequence: TGCGCCAGCAGCCGGGGGTCAGGGGGCGAGGGCCCCCTCCACTTT.

The chain is built from TRBV6-1 and TRBJ2-3, with D perhaps given as TRBD1 or TRBD2 (7 bases each). The germline V gene has CDR1 MNHNS and CDR2 SASEGT. The CDR3 is made up of 15 amino acids. Trimming took off 8 bases at V and 0 bases at J, with 15 bases between the two ends. The CDR3: CASLQGGASTDTQYF. CDR3 DNA sequence: TGTGCCAGCCTCCAGGGGGGGGCAAGCACAGATACGCAGTATTTT.

As regards this clone: Other DNA sequences in this sample translate to the same CDR3. This chain's CDR3 is CASSLQVNTEAFF. CDR3 nucleotides: TGTGCCAGCAGCTTACAAGTGAACACTGAAGCTTTCTTT. The V call is TRBV7-8, the J call TRBJ1-1, with no clear D. The V gene lost 2 bases and the J gene lost 0 bases, with 4 bases spanning the gap. This CDR3 comprises 13 residues. Germline-derived CDR1 and CDR2 are SGHVS and FQNEAQ.

The V gene is TRBV7-2, the J gene TRBJ2-1; D is undetermined. Trimming stripped 1 base from V and 8 bases from J, with 15 bases between. This CDR3 contains 15 residues. Germline V gives CDR1 SGHTA, CDR2 FQGNSA. CDR3 sequence reads: CASSLDSGWRDEQFF. The DNA of the CDR3 is TGTGCCAGCAGCTTAGACTCTGGGTGGAGAGATGAGCAGTTCTTC. Based on the CDR3 plus reference TRBV7-2 and TRBJ2-1, the full variable domain is GAGVSQSPSNKVTEKGKDVELRCDPISGHTALYWYRQSLGQGLEFLIYFQGNSAPDKSGLPSDRFSAERTGGSVSTLTIQRTQQEDSAVYLCASSLDSGWRDEQFFGPGTRLTVL.

The chain combines TRBV27 with TRBJ2-3; D gene unclear. This CDR3 is 15 amino acids long. The germline gives CDR1 MNHEY, CDR2 SMNVEV (reference sequence). Trimming shortened V by 5 bases and J by 2 bases, and 14 bases separated the two germline ends. The CDR3 bases are TGTGCCAGCAGTCCCCCCACCCCTCCCACAGATACGCAGTATTTT. It specifies CASSPPTPPTDTQYF.

The chain couples TRBV5-1 to TRBJ1-3; D is possibly TRBD1 (6 bases). The CDR3 sequence is 14 residues long. CDR1 is SGHRS, CDR2 YFSETQ, per germline. V dropped 5 bases and J dropped 0 bases, with 9 bases sitting between them. CDR3 coding DNA: TGCGCCAGCAGGTCGGACAGCTCTGGAAACACCATATATTTT. Its protein product is CASRSDSSGNTIYF.

This chain joins TRBV9 and TRBJ1-3; no clear D. The CDR3 contains 14 residues. Trimming took 2 bases from V and 1 from J, leaving 7 bases between them. Per the germline V gene, CDR1 is SGDLS and CDR2 is YYNGEE. The chain's CDR3 is CASSVAVSGNTIYF. DNA of the CDR3: TGTGCCAGCAGCGTGGCGGTATCTGGAAACACCATATATTTT.

The chain links TRBV12-5 to TRBJ2-3; 7 nucleotides agree with TRBD1. The germline V gene encodes CDR1 LGHNT and CDR2 FRNRAP. CDR3 length equals 16 residues. Losses at the gene ends were 5 bases for V and 0 bases for J; bases not matched to a gene: 8. This chain's CDR3 is CASGPWTGPSTDTQYF. CDR3 DNA sequence: TGTGCTAGTGGTCCCTGGACAGGACCTAGCACAGATACGCAGTATTTT.

The V and J genes are TRBV6-1 and TRBJ1-2, with D maybe TRBD1 (6 bases). This CDR3 spans 14 amino acids. Germline CDR1 is MNHNS and CDR2 is SASEGT. Trimming stripped 7 bases from V and 4 bases from J, with 16 bases between. The CDR3 DNA sequence: TGTGCCAGCACCGAAGCCGGGGGCTCCTATGGCTACACCTTC. Translation: CASTEAGGSYGYTF.

The CDR3 region is CASRRTGGYTEAFF. CDR3 coding DNA: TGTGCCAGCAGACGTACAGGGGGCTACACTGAAGCTTTCTTT. The chain combines TRBV2 with TRBJ1-1, with 9 bases fitting TRBD1. The CDR3 length is 14 residues. V lost 6 bases to trimming and J lost 3 bases; unmatched junction nucleotides: 5. Germline CDR1 is SNHLY and CDR2 is FYNNEI.

As concerns this clone: Other DNA sequences in this specimen translate into the identical CDR3. The chain uses TRBV2 and TRBJ1-3; D is unclear. Trimming pared 2 bases from V and 4 bases from J, leaving 3 bases between. Germline-derived CDR1 and CDR2 are SNHLY and FYNNEI. The CDR3 length is 12 residues. The CDR3 nucleotides are TGTGCCAGCAGTGAATCAGGAAACACCATATATTTT. It yields the protein CASSESGNTIYF.

To note about this clone: Other nucleotide sequences from this sample produce the same CDR3. This sequence joins TRBV7-2 and TRBJ1-6, with a possible D match to TRBD1 (5 bases). This CDR3 is built from 15 residues. CDR1 is SGHTA and CDR2 is FQGNSA in the germline V gene. The ends were cut back, 1 base at V and 6 bases at J, with 10 bases in the middle. CDR3 nucleotides: TGTGCCAGCAGCTTAGAGGTGGGACTTAATTCACCCCTCCACTTT. It is translated as CASSLEVGLNSPLHF.

This rearrangement joins TRBV28 to TRBJ1-1; perhaps TRBD1 as D (5 bases). Germline loops: CDR1 MDHEN, CDR2 SYDVKM. This CDR3 comprises 14 residues. V was cut by 9 bases and J by 5 bases, with 19 bases left in between. CDR3 sequence (DNA): TGTGCCAGTCGCCGACCAGGGCCGGAGACTGAAGCTTTCTTT. Translated: CASRRPGPETEAFF.

The chain combines TRBV7-2 with TRBJ2-7, with 7 bases fitting TRBD2. Germline V gene sequence: CDR1 SGHTA, CDR2 FQGNSA. This CDR3 spans 14 amino acids. V lost 2 bases, J lost 2 bases, and 3 bases stayed unmatched. CDR3 sequence: CASSLRTSTYEQYF. DNA for the CDR3: TGTGCCAGCAGCTTACGGACTAGTACCTACGAGCAGTACTTC.

The chain couples TRBV7-9 to TRBJ2-5; the D call may be TRBD1 or TRBD2 (5 bases each). The CDR3 spans 14 residues. CDR1 is SEHNR, CDR2 FQNEAQ, per germline (reference sequence). Trimming removed 0 bases at V and 5 bases at J, with 10 bases between. The CDR3 DNA is TGTGCCAGCAGCTTAGCTGAGGGGAAGGAGACCCAGTACTTC. This sequence encodes CASSLAEGKETQYF.